In its sample, the clone carrying this TCR beta chain was seen once. The protocol was immunoSEQ multiplex PCR, while the TCRdb copy is restricted to in-frame clones and leaves out a portion. This sample yields 180,000 or so clones, of which around 81% are seen a single time; over 2% belongs to the top ten. The sample comes from a study of blood T cell repertoires in COVID-19. The CDR3 sequence is 13 residues long. Looked up from germline, CDR1 is MGHDK and CDR2 is SYGVNS. Trimming took 5 bases from V and 3 from J, leaving 9 bases between them. This sequence originates from a human donor with acute or convalescent COVID-19. The donor label of this sample is uncertain. The chain uses TRBV25-1 and TRBJ2-3; a weak D match, TRBD1 (6 bases). The source material was peripheral blood. In DNA form, the CDR3 reads TGTGCCAGCAGTCTCAGGGGTACAGATACGCAGTATTTT. It translates to CASSLRGTDTQYF. The full variable domain, in which reference TRBV25-1 and TRBJ2-3 provide the parts outside the CDR3, is EADIYQTPRYLVIGTGKKITLECSQTMGHDKMYWYQQDPGMELHLIHYSYGVNSTEKGDLSSESTVSRIRTEHFPLTLESARPSHTSQYLCASSLRGTDTQYFGPGTRLTVL.